The rows below give T cell receptor beta chains drawn from one sample of a study of T cells in Graves' hyperthyroidism and ophthalmopathy. Each CDR3 protein gets one entry after TCRdb re-called the multiplex PCR reads with MiXCR. The repertoire has roughly 250,000 distinct CDR3 sequences, 16% of them found once; the top ten carry under 35%. The sequenced material came from blood. The receptors derive from a woman aged 18-29 years with Graves' ophthalmopathy. Each CDR3 is given with its conserved first and last residue. The D gene is left open where the match is weak. Part of the rows lack a size; the others show once, few, many or a class for expanded clones.

clone size	J gene	V gene	D gene	CDR3 protein	CDR3 DNA
.	TRBJ2-3	TRBV6-1	TRBD2	CASTRLARSTDTQYF	TGTGCCAGCACCCGACTAGCGAGAAGCACAGATACGCAGTATTTT
.	TRBJ1-3	TRBV4-1	.	CASSQDGGRGNTIYF	TGCGCCAGCAGCCAAGACGGGGGTAGAGGAAACACCATATATTTT
.	TRBJ2-3	TRBV18	.	CASSLGLGGDTQYF	TGTGCCAGCTCACTGGGTCTCGGGGGCGATACGCAGTATTTT
many	TRBJ2-5	TRBV14	.	CASSLTWGETQYF	TGTGCCAGCAGTCTGACCTGGGGAGAGACCCAGTACTTC
many	TRBJ1-4	TRBV7-8	.	CASSHTWSRVQTNEKLFF	TGTGCCAGCAGCCACACTTGGTCGAGGGTTCAAACTAATGAAAAACTGTTTTTT
many	TRBJ1-6	TRBV6-1	.	CASSWITGYNSPLHF	TGTGCCAGCAGTTGGATTACAGGGTATAATTCACCCCTCCACTTT
many	TRBJ1-6	TRBV7-2	.	CASSFRDGYSYNSPLHF	TGTGCCAGCAGCTTCAGGGACGGATACTCCTATAATTCACCCCTCCACTTT
once	TRBJ1-1	TRBV7-8	.	CASSLGGPLRTEAFF	TGTGCCAGCAGCTTAGGGGGACCGCTGCGAACTGAAGCTTTCTTT
few	TRBJ2-1	TRBV9	.	CASNRPGTGNNEQFF	TGTGCCAGCAACCGACCCGGGACTGGGAACAATGAGCAGTTCTTC
.	TRBJ1-1	TRBV13	TRBD1	CASRTGGFTEAFF	TGTGCCAGCAGGACAGGGGGCTTCACTGAAGCTTTCTTT
many	TRBJ2-1	TRBV12-5	.	CASGLTHEQFF	TGTGCTAGTGGTCTGACACATGAGCAGTTCTTC
many	TRBJ2-6	TRBV27	.	CASSALSGANVLTF	TGTGCCAGCAGTGCCCTCTCTGGGGCCAACGTCCTGACTTTC
many	TRBJ2-7	TRBV28	.	CASRSDNSYEQYF	TGTGCCAGCAGATCCGACAATTCCTACGAGCAGTACTTC
many	TRBJ2-7	TRBV20-1	TRBD2	CSARDGGSYEQYF	TGCAGTGCTAGAGATGGCGGGAGCTACGAGCAGTACTTC
many	TRBJ1-6	TRBV6-1	.	CASSDFILRAGPLHF	TGTGCCAGCAGTGATTTTATATTACGGGCCGGACCCCTCCACTTT
many	TRBJ2-2	TRBV20-1	.	CSATGDTGELFF	TGCAGTGCTACAGGGGACACCGGGGAGCTGTTTTTT
many	TRBJ1-2	TRBV28	.	CASSLQGGTGYTF	TGTGCCAGCAGTCTACAGGGTGGGACTGGCTACACCTTC
many	TRBJ2-5	TRBV24-1	TRBD1	CATSDRGTDQETQYF	TGTGCCACCAGTGACCGAGGGACAGACCAAGAGACCCAGTACTTC
many	TRBJ2-7	TRBV28	.	CASSRDTTYEQYF	TGTGCCAGCAGCCGGGACACTACCTACGAGCAGTACTTC
many	TRBJ2-1	TRBV12-3/TRBV12-4	.	CASSSRDVAYNEQFF	TGTGCCAGCAGTTCTCGGGACGTAGCCTACAATGAGCAGTTCTTC
many	TRBJ2-5	TRBV6-2/TRBV6-3	.	CASSSPDGHDRETQYF	TGTGCCAGCAGTTCCCCGGACGGTCATGATCGAGAGACCCAGTACTTC
many	TRBJ1-2	TRBV30	.	CAWRQQANYGYTF	TGTGCCTGGAGACAGCAAGCTAACTATGGCTACACCTTC
.	TRBJ2-4	TRBV30	.	CACLEGGKNIQYF	TGTGCCTGTCTGGAGGGGGGCAAAAACATTCAGTACTTC
many	TRBJ1-1	TRBV28	.	CASKGRAPTEAFF	TGTGCCAGCAAGGGAAGGGCCCCCACTGAAGCTTTCTTT
many	TRBJ2-1	TRBV5-8	TRBD2	CASSTTTALAEYNEQFF	TGTGCCAGCAGCACGACTACCGCACTAGCGGAGTACAATGAGCAGTTCTTC
many	TRBJ2-2	TRBV11-2	TRBD1	CASSLSYRDRGNTGELFF	TGTGCCAGCAGCTTATCTTATCGGGACAGGGGGAACACCGGGGAGCTGTTTTTT
many	TRBJ2-5	TRBV5-1	.	CASSLGDRPQETQYF	TGCGCCAGCAGCTTGGGTGACAGGCCCCAAGAGACCCAGTACTTC
many	TRBJ2-5	TRBV27	TRBD2	CASSFLASGVVQETQYF	TGTGCCAGCAGTTTTCTCGCTAGCGGGGTCGTCCAAGAGACCCAGTACTTC
.	TRBJ1-5	TRBV12-3/TRBV12-4	.	CASSFWGAGSGGQPQHF	TGTGCCAGCAGTTTTTGGGGAGCGGGTTCCGGGGGTCAGCCCCAGCATTTT
.	TRBJ1-1	TRBV5-1	TRBD1	CASSSTGTGGEAFF	TGCGCCAGCAGCTCCACTGGGACAGGGGGTGAAGCTTTCTTT
many	TRBJ1-2	TRBV18	.	CASSPGEGRYGYTF	TGTGCCAGCTCACCAGGAGAGGGGCGCTATGGCTACACCTTC
.	TRBJ2-7	TRBV7-2	.	CASSRTRGLYEQYF	TGTGCCAGCAGCCGAACCCGGGGCCTCTACGAGCAGTACTTC
many	TRBJ1-2	TRBV12-3/TRBV12-4	.	CASGGGSYYGYTF	TGTGCCAGCGGCGGGGGCAGCTACTATGGCTACACCTTC
few	TRBJ2-1	TRBV20-1	TRBD2	CSATSGRGYNEQFF	TGCAGTGCTACCAGCGGGAGGGGGTACAATGAGCAGTTCTTC
.	TRBJ2-1	TRBV6-2/TRBV6-3	TRBD2	CASSYSRTSGGIVYNEQFF	TGTGCCAGCAGTTACTCACGGACTAGCGGGGGGATAGTCTACAATGAGCAGTTCTTC
many	TRBJ1-3	TRBV9	.	CASSPRRSSGNTIYF	TGTGCCAGCAGCCCACGTCGGTCCTCTGGAAACACCATATATTTT
few	TRBJ1-2	TRBV19	.	CASSSRDMGGGGYTF	TGTGCCAGTAGTAGCCGGGACATGGGTGGTGGAGGCTACACCTTC
many	TRBJ1-5	TRBV7-2	.	CASSLDYSNQPQHF	TGTGCCAGCAGCTTGGACTATAGCAATCAGCCCCAGCATTTT
.	TRBJ2-7	TRBV7-2	.	CAGSLTGSNEQYF	TGTGCCGGCAGCTTAACGGGATCGAATGAGCAGTACTTC
many	TRBJ1-2	TRBV28	.	CASSLRGFGYTF	TGTGCCAGCAGTTTAAGGGGTTTTGGCTACACCTTC
many	TRBJ2-7	TRBV27	.	CASSLGGRGGYEQYF	TGTGCCAGCAGTTTAGGCGGCAGGGGAGGATACGAGCAGTACTTC
many	TRBJ2-1	TRBV27	.	CASRRILLSTPYNEQFF	TGTGCCAGCAGGAGAATCCTACTAAGCACGCCCTACAATGAGCAGTTCTTC
many	TRBJ2-1	TRBV6-6	.	CASSYKGNEQFF	TGTGCCAGCAGTTACAAGGGGAATGAGCAGTTCTTC
many	TRBJ1-1	TRBV4-1	TRBD1	CASSQQGTGRSEAFF	TGCGCCAGCAGCCAACAGGGGACAGGGAGGTCTGAAGCTTTCTTT
many	TRBJ2-7	TRBV28	.	CASSSSGGGYEQYF	.
.	TRBJ2-3	TRBV28	TRBD2	CASSLLAGLGDTQYF	TGTGCCAGCAGTTTACTAGCGGGACTCGGGGATACGCAGTATTTT
many	TRBJ2-5	TRBV5-1	.	CASSVDLAQETQYF	TGCGCCAGCAGCGTGGACCTTGCCCAAGAGACCCAGTACTTC
many	TRBJ2-7	TRBV3-1	.	CASSQGPISYEQYF	TGTGCCAGCAGCCAGGGGCCGATCTCCTACGAGCAGTACTTC
.	TRBJ2-7	TRBV13	.	CASSIGKGRYEQYF	TGTGCCAGTAGTATAGGCAAGGGCCGGTACGAGCAGTACTTC